This entry lists 31 T cell receptor beta chains sequenced from one sample in a study of blood T cell repertoires in COVID-19. Clones were read by immunoSEQ multiplex PCR, and TCRdb kept only the in-frame ones, dropping some. There are about 270,000 clones in the sample; more than 70% occur only once, and approximately 2.3% lies in the top ten. Sequencing was carried out using peripheral blood. These receptors were obtained from a woman aged 45-60 years with acute or convalescent COVID-19.

This clone occurred many times. The J gene is TRBJ2-2, the V gene TRBV19, with 8 bases lining up with TRBD1. CDR1 and CDR2 (germline): LNHDA, SQIVND (reference sequence). V shed 6 bases and J 3 bases; nucleotides not matched to a gene: 3. The CDR3 consists of 14 residues. CDR3 region: CASRKDRDTGELFF. CDR3 bases: TGTGCCAGTAGAAAGGACAGGGACACCGGGGAGCTGTTTTTT.

The chain has TRBV5-1 and TRBJ2-1, with a possible D match to TRBD1 (5 bases). Trimming shortened V by 1 base and J by 6 bases, and 11 bases separated the two germline ends. The CDR3 runs 14 residues. Germline V CDR1 and CDR2: SGHRS, YFSETQ. CDR3 in DNA: TGCGCCAGCAGCTTGATGCTGGGGCCCAATGAGCAGTTCTTC. It codes for CASSLMLGPNEQFF. Full variable domain (rest looked up from reference TRBV5-1 and TRBJ2-1): KAGVTQTPRYLIKTRGQQVTLSCSPISGHRSVSWYQQTPGQGLQFLFEYFSETQRNKGNFPGRFSGRQFSNSRSEMNVSTLELGDSALYLCASSLMLGPNEQFFGPGTRLTVL.

This chain connects TRBV30 to TRBJ1-5; D ambiguous. The CDR3 is made up of 13 amino acids. The germline V and J ends were trimmed by 0 bases and 6 bases, with 9 bases remaining between them. Germline CDR1 reads GTSNPN; CDR2 reads SVGIG (reference sequence). The CDR3 region has the DNA TGTGCCTGGAGTGTACTCGGCGGTCAGCCCCAGCATTTT. This translates into CAWSVLGGQPQHF.

The chain carries TRBV9 and TRBJ2-3, with TRBD2 matching 8 bases. V lost 0 bases and J lost 1; bases outside the gene matches: 7. This CDR3 is built from 17 residues. The germline gives CDR1 SGDLS, CDR2 YYNGEE. The CDR3 DNA sequence: TGTGCCAGCAGCGTAGTTTCGGGAGGGAGCGGCACAGATACGCAGTATTTT. Amino acids: CASSVVSGGSGTDTQYF.

CDR3 sequence: CAVRENSGNTIYF. CDR3 coding DNA: TGTGCCGTCCGAGAGAACTCTGGAAACACCATATATTTT. V gene TRBV30 combines with J gene TRBJ1-3; no reliable D call. The CDR3 loop spans 13 amino acids. Germline V CDR1 and CDR2: GTSNPN, SVGIG (reference sequence). V was shortened by 8 bases and J by 0 bases, with 11 bases between the two germline ends.

For the CDR3, the DNA is TGTGCCAGCAGCTTGGCGGTGGCAGATACGCAGTATTTT. Translated, it gives CASSLAVADTQYF. The genes are TRBV7-2 and TRBJ2-3; D gene ambiguous. Germline values: CDR1 SGHTA, CDR2 FQGNSA. The CDR3 contains 13 residues. Trimming cost V 3 bases and J 4 bases, with 8 bases left between them.

CDR3 sequence (DNA): TGTGCCAGCAGTTCAAGTGGGAGGGCCCCCTACAATGAGCAGTTCTTC. Translation: CASSSSGRAPYNEQFF. The chain uses TRBV28 and TRBJ2-1, with 7 bases lining up with TRBD2. Trimming removed 4 bases from V and 2 bases from J; junction bases left unmatched: 8. CDR3 length: 16 residues. Germline V gene data show CDR1 as MDHEN and CDR2 as SYDVKM.

The chain couples TRBV10-2 to TRBJ1-5; tentatively, D is TRBD1 (5 bases). CDR3 length: 14 amino acids. CDR1 and CDR2 from the germline V gene are WSHSY and SAAADI. Deletions cut 5 bases from V and 5 bases from J, with 13 bases between. The CDR3 here is CASSQTGMDQPQHF. The CDR3 nucleotides read TGCGCCAGCAGTCAAACAGGTATGGATCAGCCCCAGCATTTT.

The rearrangement uses TRBV4-2 and TRBJ1-1; no clear D gene. The CDR3 loop spans 13 amino acids. Trimming took off 0 bases at V and 5 bases at J, with 7 bases between the two ends. The V gene's germline CDR1 is LGHNA and CDR2 YNFKEQ. In nucleotides, the CDR3 is TGTGCCAGCAGCCAAGAGGGCCAAACTGAAGCTTTCTTT. Its translation: CASSQEGQTEAFF.

The chain couples TRBV7-9 to TRBJ1-5, with a tentative D call TRBD1 (6 bases). The CDR3 loop spans 17 amino acids. Germline values: CDR1 SEHNR, CDR2 FQNEAQ (reference sequence). Trimming removed 1 base at V and 0 bases at J, with 13 bases between. In nucleotides, the CDR3 is TGTGCCAGCAGCTTAGGTACAGGGTTTTATAGCAATCAGCCCCAGCATTTT. Residues: CASSLGTGFYSNQPQHF. Drawing the rest from reference TRBV7-9 and TRBJ1-5, the complete variable domain is DTGVSQNPRHKITKRGQNVTFRCDPISEHNRLYWYRQTLGQGPEFLTYFQNEAQLEKSRLLSDRFSAERPKGSFSTLEIQRTEQGDSAMYLCASSLGTGFYSNQPQHFGDGTRLSIL.

A word on this clone: Additional DNA sequences in this sample encode the identical CDR3. The chain uses TRBV27 and TRBJ2-7, with D tentatively TRBD2 (6 bases). In germline, CDR1 is MNHEY, CDR2 SMNVEV (reference sequence). CDR3 size: 15 residues. Trimming shortened V by 0 bases and J by 0 bases, and 9 bases separated the two germline ends. DNA of the CDR3: TGTGCCAGCAGTTTATCTAGCGGCCGCTCCTACGAGCAGTACTTC. As protein: CASSLSSGRSYEQYF.

This chain connects TRBV7-2 to TRBJ1-5; D is perhaps TRBD1 (5 bases). The ends were cut back, 2 bases at V and 2 bases at J, with 13 bases in the middle. The germline V gene has CDR1 SGHTA and CDR2 FQGNSA. The CDR3 covers 16 residues. The DNA of the CDR3 is TGTGCCAGCAGCTTATATCGAGGGGAGGGCAATCAGCCCCAGCATTTT. Its protein is CASSLYRGEGNQPQHF.

The chain links TRBV5-5 to TRBJ2-2, with TRBD1 matching 8 bases. Per germline, CDR1 SGHKS and CDR2 YYEKEE (reference sequence). V dropped 3 bases and J dropped 6; count of bases not matched to a gene: 4. The CDR3 is 14 residues long. CDR3 bases: TGTGCCAGCAGCTCGACAGGGGCGGCCGGGGAGCTGTTTTTT. It yields the protein CASSSTGAAGELFF.

The J gene is TRBJ1-2, the V gene TRBV28; TRBD1 is a possible D gene (5 bases). Germline values: CDR1 MDHEN, CDR2 SYDVKM. This CDR3 has 11 amino acids. Trimming took off 4 bases at V and 8 bases at J, with 8 bases between the two ends. CDR3 coding DNA: TGTGCCAGCAGTTCCAGGGTGGGCTACACCTTC. This codes for CASSSRVGYTF.

V usage is TRBV28 and J usage is TRBJ2-1, with a tentative D call TRBD1 (6 bases). The V gene lost 6 bases and the J gene lost 2 bases, with 11 bases spanning the gap. This CDR3 region has 14 residues. CDR1 and CDR2 (germline): MDHEN, SYDVKM. CDR3: CASSPRTAYNEQFF. The CDR3 region has the DNA TGTGCCAGCAGCCCTAGGACAGCCTACAATGAGCAGTTCTTC. Full variable domain (remainder filled in from reference TRBV28 and TRBJ2-1): DVKVTQSSRYLVKRTGEKVFLECVQDMDHENMFWYRQDPGLGLRLIYFSYDVKMKEKGDIPEGYSVSREKKERFSLILESASTNQTSMYLCASSPRTAYNEQFFGPGTRLTVL.

This CDR3 reads CATSDPSGNSPHSGANVLTF. The CDR3 DNA is TGTGCCACCAGTGACCCATCAGGGAACTCACCCCACTCTGGGGCCAACGTCCTGACTTTC. The V gene is TRBV24-1, the J gene TRBJ2-6, with D possibly TRBD1 on 5 matching bases. Per germline, CDR1 KGHDR and CDR2 SFDVKD. The CDR3 consists of 20 residues. V lost 4 bases to trimming and J lost 0 bases, with 21 bases between them.

The DNA of the CDR3 is TGTGCCAGCAGCCGAAGGACAGGGATCTACAATGAGCAGTTCTTC. Its translation: CASSRRTGIYNEQFF. V and J are TRBV14 and TRBJ2-1; TRBD1 aligns across 8 bases. The V gene end was trimmed by 4 bases and the J gene end by 3 bases; junction bases not matched to a gene: 5. Germline loops: CDR1 SGHDN, CDR2 FVKESK. CDR3 length equals 15 residues. Full variable domain (remainder filled in from reference TRBV14 and TRBJ2-1): EAGVTQFPSHSVIEKGQTVTLRCDPISGHDNLYWYRRVMGKEIKFLLHFVKESKQDESGMPNNRFLAERTGGTYSTLKVQPAELEDSGVYFCASSRRTGIYNEQFFGPGTRLTVL.

The chain recombines TRBV5-1 with TRBJ2-1; 7 nucleotides line up with TRBD1. The CDR3 runs to 16 residues. V lost 3 bases to trimming and J lost 0 bases; unmatched junction nucleotides: 6. CDR1 SGHRS and CDR2 YFSETQ come from the germline V gene. CDR3 sequence (DNA): TGCGCCAGCAGCTGGACAGGTCAAAGCTCCTACAATGAGCAGTTCTTC. It is translated as CASSWTGQSSYNEQFF.

The chain carries TRBV28 and TRBJ2-7; 11 nucleotides match TRBD2. Germline V gives CDR1 MDHEN, CDR2 SYDVKM. J was trimmed by 6 bases and V by 4 bases; bases with no gene match: 11. The CDR3 is made up of 16 amino acids. The CDR3 protein is CASSSPGLADLCEQYF. Written as DNA, the CDR3 is TGTGCCAGCAGTTCTCCGGGACTAGCGGACCTGTGCGAGCAGTACTTC.

The chain combines TRBV7-2 with TRBJ1-5; 9 bases match TRBD1. The CDR3 extends over 16 amino acids. CDR1 and CDR2 from the germline V gene are SGHTA and FQGNSA. The V gene end was trimmed by 5 bases and the J gene end by 4 bases; junction bases not matched to a gene: 9. The CDR3 DNA reads as TGTGCCAGCAGCCTAGATGCCGGGACAGGGAATCAGCCCCAGCATTTT. It encodes CASSLDAGTGNQPQHF.

The count of this clone is one. CDR3 loop: CASSPATGTPYGYTF. CDR3 sequence (DNA): TGTGCCAGCTCACCCGCGACGGGTACCCCTTATGGCTACACCTTC. The chain combines TRBV18 with TRBJ1-2; D is ambiguous. V was trimmed by 3 bases and J by 5 bases, leaving 16 bases between them. The CDR3 has 15 residues. CDR1 and CDR2 (germline): KGHSH, LQKENI.

The V gene is TRBV5-4, the J gene TRBJ2-1, with 8 bases matching TRBD2. The CDR3 loop spans 14 amino acids. Germline V lookup: CDR1 SGHNT, CDR2 YYREEE (reference sequence). J gave up 4 bases and V 3 bases, and 3 bases lay outside the gene matches. Here the CDR3 reads CASSYSSGYNEQFF. The DNA for the CDR3 is TGTGCCAGCAGCTATTCTAGCGGGTACAATGAGCAGTTCTTC.

This sequence joins TRBV27 and TRBJ2-7, with D unresolved. The CDR3 loop spans 12 amino acids. V lost 5 bases, J lost 4 bases, and 9 bases lay in between. CDR1 and CDR2 from the germline V gene are MNHEY and SMNVEV (reference sequence). CDR3 sequence (DNA): TGTGCCAGCAGTCCCCTACCTTACGAGCAGTACTTC. It is translated as CASSPLPYEQYF.

The chain carries TRBV18 and TRBJ1-5; 8 bases are a match to TRBD1. CDR3 size: 14 residues. Germline trimming cut 5 bases from V and 5 bases from J; bases unmatched to any gene: 5. Germline CDR1 is KGHSH and CDR2 is LQKENI. CDR3: CASSAGQGDQPQHF. The CDR3 coding sequence is TGTGCCAGCTCAGCAGGACAGGGAGATCAGCCCCAGCATTTT.

The V and J genes are TRBV12-3 or TRBV12-4 and TRBJ1-2; no reliable D call. The CDR3 has 13 amino acids. The ends were cut back, 5 bases at V and 2 bases at J, with 9 bases in the middle. In DNA, the CDR3 is TGTGCCAGCAGTACCACGGTAAACTATGGCTACACCTTC. It translates to CASSTTVNYGYTF.

The chain combines TRBV7-3 with TRBJ2-2, with TRBD2 matching over 9 bases. This CDR3 region has 16 residues. Germline CDR1 SGHTA, CDR2 FQGTGA. With 2 bases clipped from V and 5 bases from J, the junction kept 6 bases outside the gene matches. The CDR3 loop reads CASSLSVSGRTGELFF. In nucleotides, the CDR3 is TGTGCCAGCAGCTTATCCGTTAGCGGGAGAACCGGGGAGCTGTTTTTT.

The chain has TRBV5-1 and TRBJ2-6, with D perhaps TRBD2 (5 bases). Deletions cut 3 bases from V and 0 bases from J, with 7 bases between. This CDR3 has 15 residues. Looked up from germline, CDR1 is SGHRS and CDR2 is YFSETQ. The CDR3 here is CASSSEGSGANVLTF. The CDR3 DNA is TGCGCCAGCAGCTCCGAGGGCTCTGGGGCCAACGTCCTGACTTTC.

This chain connects TRBV6-2 or TRBV6-3 to TRBJ2-7; perhaps TRBD1 as D (6 bases). V lost 2 bases and J 6 bases, leaving 17 bases between the germline ends. Germline loops: CDR1 MNHEY, CDR2 SVGEGT. This CDR3 comprises 15 residues. The chain's CDR3 is CASSYPQGKGAEQYF. The CDR3 nucleotides are TGTGCCAGCAGTTACCCACAGGGTAAAGGGGCCGAGCAGTACTTC.

The gene calls are TRBV2 and TRBJ1-4, with D hard to call. The CDR3 has 11 residues. With 5 bases removed from V and 10 bases from J, the gap between germline ends came to 8 bases. CDR1 SNHLY and CDR2 FYNNEI come from the germline V gene. This chain's CDR3 is CASSFGGKLFF. CDR3 nucleotide sequence: TGTGCCAGCAGTTTCGGAGGAAAACTGTTTTTT.

The chain is built from TRBV21-1 and TRBJ2-1; the tabulated D call, TRBD1, remains unverified against the DNA. TRBV21-1 is recorded as a pseudogene. This CDR3 region has 17 residues. CDR3 in amino acids: CASSKRRRAFDIDEQFF. In nucleotides, the CDR3 is TGTGCCAGCAGCAAACGGCGCAGGGCCTTCGATATCGATGAGCAGTTCTTC.

The rearrangement uses TRBV28 and TRBJ2-7; maybe TRBD2 (5 bases). There are 14 residues in the CDR3. The germline gives CDR1 MDHEN, CDR2 SYDVKM. V lost 7 bases and J lost 6, with 19 bases in between. In nucleotides, the CDR3 is TGTGCCAGCACGGGGTTAACAACTAGTGGCGAGCAGTACTTC. This codes for CASTGLTTSGEQYF.